The 7 T cell receptor beta chains given below trace back to one sample, sequenced in a study of spatial heterogeneity in lung cancer. General study findings and limits: The study found that expanded intratumoral alpha and beta TCR counts tracked tumor mutation counts.

For these receptors, no antigen is known. TCRdb fed the 5' RACE reads into MiXCR, producing one record per CDR3 protein. The sample holds roughly 20,000 distinct CDR3 sequences, less than 5% seen once. Regarding time point: sample taken at primary tumor resection. The specimen comprised lung tumor tissue, sampled at surgery. The origin of the receptors is a male donor with early-stage non-small cell lung cancer.

This clonotype was counted many times. This CDR3 reads CASTAPFVYGYTF. Here the CDR3 DNA reads TGTGCCAGCACCGCCCCGTTCGTCTATGGCTACACCTTC. The chain employs TRBV5-4 and TRBJ1-2, with D unclear. Germline CDR1 reads SGHNT; CDR2 reads YYREEE (reference sequence). The CDR3 has 13 amino acids. The V end was cut by 6 bases, the J end by 4 bases, with 13 bases between. Supplemented by reference TRBV5-4 and TRBJ1-2, the full variable domain reads ETGVTQSPTHLIKTRGQQVTLRCSSQSGHNTVSWYQQALGQGPQFIFQYYREEENGRGNFPPRFSGLQFPNYSSELNVNALELDDSALYLCASTAPFVYGYTFGSGTRLTVV.

By share, this clonotype counts as medium-sized. V gene TRBV20-1 combines with J gene TRBJ2-1; 9 nucleotides match TRBD2. Losses at the gene ends were 4 bases for V and 4 bases for J; bases not matched to a gene: 8. Germline V gene data show CDR1 as DFQATT and CDR2 as SNEGSKA (reference sequence). The CDR3 loop spans 15 amino acids. The CDR3 loop reads CSATFSGRRYNEQFF. The CDR3 coding sequence is TGCAGTGCTACCTTTAGCGGGAGAAGGTACAATGAGCAGTTCTTC.

At least ten counts were recorded for this clonotype. In DNA form, the CDR3 reads TGTGCCTGGAGTACTCCGGCCACAGATACGCAGTATTTT. This gives the protein CAWSTPATDTQYF. V gene TRBV30 combines with J gene TRBJ2-3; no clear D gene. The V end was cut by 2 bases, the J end by 2 bases, with 8 bases between. The CDR3 totals 13 residues. Germline loops: CDR1 GTSNPN, CDR2 SVGIG (reference sequence).

This clonotype has ten or more counts. This chain joins TRBV6-6 and TRBJ2-7, with 11 bases matching TRBD2. CDR1 is MNHNY, CDR2 SVGAGI, per germline (reference sequence). Unmatched junction bases numbered 13, after V lost 2 bases and J lost 1 base. The CDR3 runs to 19 residues. The CDR3 nucleotides are TGTGCCAGCAGTTACCCGCTAGCGGGGGGCTTCTCCGGGTCCTACGAGCAGTACTTC. The encoded protein is CASSYPLAGGFSGSYEQYF.

The sample holds many counts of this clonotype. In DNA, the CDR3 is TGTGCCAGCAGCTTCGGCCCAGGATCCCCCCAGCATTTT. Protein sequence: CASSFGPGSPQHF. The chain links TRBV7-9 to TRBJ1-5; D gene uncertain. Germline V gives CDR1 SEHNR, CDR2 FQNEAQ (reference sequence). The CDR3 is 13 amino acids. The V and J ends lost 3 bases and 10 bases respectively, with 13 bases between them.

This clonotype was detected many times. CDR3 residues: CASSPTGDSNYGYTF. CDR3 DNA sequence: TGTGCCAGCTCACCGACAGGAGACTCTAACTATGGCTACACCTTC. The J gene is TRBJ1-2, the V gene TRBV18; the D gene is possibly TRBD1 (6 bases). The CDR3 loop spans 15 amino acids. Germline CDR1 reads KGHSH; CDR2 reads LQKENI. V gave up 3 bases and J gave up 0 bases, with 11 bases separating them.

This clonotype was found many times. The V call is TRBV7-8, the J call TRBJ1-1; a possible D gene is TRBD1 (6 bases). From germline, CDR1 is SGHVS and CDR2 FQNEAQ. V lost 5 bases to trimming and J lost 1 base, with 20 bases between them. This CDR3 has 17 residues. CDR3 residues: CASSPGQTHPGNTEAFF. The CDR3 region has the DNA TGTGCCAGCAGCCCGGGACAAACCCATCCTGGGAACACTGAAGCTTTCTTT.